This paragraph covers one T cell receptor beta chain sequence. Antigen specificity is unknown. V lost 7 bases and J lost 1, with 16 bases in between. The CDR3 consists of 15 residues. Germline-derived CDR1 and CDR2 are LNHNV and YYDKDF (reference sequence). These data belong to a study of T-cell reconstitution after alpha-beta-depleted transplantation in children. Findings of the study overall: Two months or so post-transplant, alpha-beta T cells reportedly derived from several hundred expanded graft clones. Surviving recipient cells, namely T cells and thymic progenitors, were the source of high day-60 TCRbeta diversity in some patients.

Library preparation (for TCRbeta) was performed with unique molecular identifiers. TCRdb re-called the PCR reads through MiXCR, storing one row per CDR3 protein. The repertoire holds about a million distinct CDR3 sequences, with around 30% as singletons. This chain links TRBV15 with TRBJ1-1, with D possibly being TRBD1 (5 bases). This material consisted of PBMCs, mostly from graft donor cells, taken 360 days after TCRalphabeta/CD19-depleted stem cell transplant. The origin of this receptor is a boy less than two years old who had a stem cell transplant for SCID, so the T cells may come from the graft donor. The CDR3 DNA follows: TGTGCCACCACCGTAAGACAGACACCGAACACTGAAGCTTTCTTT. Residues: CATTVRQTPNTEAFF.